Listed below are T cell receptor beta chains from one sample, sequenced in a study of cytomegalovirus exposure and HLA in healthy donors. Data came from immunoSEQ multiplex PCR; TCRdb stores just in-frame clones and leaves some out. Of fewer than 85,000 clones in the sample, more than 60% were seen once. The sample consisted of PBMCs. These receptors were obtained from a man aged 18 to 29 in good health and CMV-seropositive. The CDR3 runs from the conserved cysteine through the conserved F or W. A D gene is named only where the DNA matches it firmly. Some rows mark clone size as missing; the rest say once, few, many or name a class of expanded clone.

size: -; D: -; V: TRBV5-1; J: TRBJ2-2; DNA: TGCGCCAGCAGCAAGGCGGTTGGTATAGCCGGGGAGCTGTTTTTT; CDR3: CASSKAVGIAGELFF
size: -; D: -; V: TRBV21-1; J: TRBJ1-2; DNA: TGTGCCAGCAGTAGGGGGGGGCATTTGATCGGGCACTATGGCTACACCTTC; CDR3: CASSRGGHLIGHYGYTF
size: -; D: -; V: TRBV7-2; J: TRBJ2-2; DNA: TGTGCCAGCAGCTCCGGAGGGCCGGGAACCGGGGAGCTGTTTTTT; CDR3: CASSSGGPGTGELFF
size: once; D: -; V: TRBV4-1; J: TRBJ2-7; DNA: TGCGCCAGCAGCCAAGTCAGGCAGTTCCTATCCTACGAGCAGTACTTC; CDR3: CASSQVRQFLSYEQYF
size: -; D: TRBD1; V: TRBV6-5; J: TRBJ2-2; DNA: TGTGCCAGCAGTTACTCCGACAGGGCTACCGGGGAGCTGTTTTTT; CDR3: CASSYSDRATGELFF
size: -; D: TRBD2; V: TRBV29-1; J: TRBJ2-3; DNA: TGCAGCGTTTCCGGACTAGCGCCTAGCACAGATACGCAGTATTTT; CDR3: CSVSGLAPSTDTQYF
size: few; D: -; V: TRBV7-3; J: TRBJ2-7; DNA: TGTGCCAGCAGCTTATGGGGCAGGGTACTAAGCGAGCAGTACTTC; CDR3: CASSLWGRVLSEQYF
size: -; D: TRBD2; V: TRBV7-2; J: TRBJ2-7; DNA: TGTGCCAGCAGCTTTGTGGGAGGGAACTACGAGCAGTACTTC; CDR3: CASSFVGGNYEQYF
size: -; D: -; V: TRBV4-2; J: TRBJ2-1; DNA: TGTGCCAGCAGCCAAGATCCCAGCTCCTACAATGAGCAGTTCTTC; CDR3: CASSQDPSSYNEQFF
size: -; D: -; V: TRBV7-9; J: TRBJ2-4; DNA: TGTGCCAGCAGCCCCCACAGCTTACTAGCCAAAAACATTCAGTACTTC; CDR3: CASSPHSLLAKNIQYF
size: -; D: -; V: TRBV9; J: TRBJ2-5; DNA: TGTGCCAGCAGCGTAGCTACTGGCGGAGAAGAGACCCAGTACTTC; CDR3: CASSVATGGEETQYF
size: -; D: TRBD2; V: TRBV15; J: TRBJ2-1; DNA: TGTGCCACCAGCAGACGACTAGCCGGTACTGAGCAGTTCTTC; CDR3: CATSRRLAGTEQFF
size: -; D: -; V: TRBV29-1; J: TRBJ2-1; DNA: TGCAGCGTTATGTTAGTTTACAATGAGCAGTTCTTC; CDR3: CSVMLVYNEQFF
size: few; D: -; V: TRBV29-1; J: TRBJ2-1; DNA: TGCAGCGTTCGACAAACTAGCTTCTACAATGAGCAGTTCTTC; CDR3: CSVRQTSFYNEQFF
size: -; D: -; V: TRBV27; J: TRBJ2-1; DNA: TGTGCCAGCAAGCCGAGCGGATCCTACAATGAGCAGTTCTTC; CDR3: CASKPSGSYNEQFF
size: -; D: TRBD2; V: TRBV4-1; J: TRBJ2-5; DNA: TGCGCCAGCAGCTGGCAACTAGCGCAAGAACAAGAGACCCAGTACTTC; CDR3: CASSWQLAQEQETQYF
size: -; D: TRBD1; V: TRBV6-1; J: TRBJ2-3; DNA: TGTGCCAGCAGGGGGACAGCCCAAGATACGCAGTATTTT; CDR3: CASRGTAQDTQYF
size: few; D: TRBD1; V: TRBV6-4; J: TRBJ1-3; DNA: TGTGCCAGCAGGGGTGGGGACAGGGGTAAAGGAAACACCATATATTTT; CDR3: CASRGGDRGKGNTIYF
size: -; D: -; V: TRBV15; J: TRBJ2-7; DNA: TGTGCCACCAGCAGAGTCGCAGGGCCCTACGAGCAGTACTTC; CDR3: CATSRVAGPYEQYF
size: -; D: -; V: TRBV7-6; J: TRBJ2-5; DNA: TGTGCCAGCAGCCAGGGGGGGGCTAGCGGGTTGGAGACCCAGTACTTC; CDR3: CASSQGGASGLETQYF
size: -; D: -; V: TRBV6-5; J: TRBJ2-2; DNA: TGTGCCAGCAGACGACAAGTCACCGGGGAGCTGTTTTTT; CDR3: CASRRQVTGELFF
size: few; D: -; V: TRBV19; J: TRBJ1-1; DNA: TGTGCCAGTAGTAGGGGGGAGTGGACTGAAGCTTTCTTT; CDR3: CASSRGEWTEAFF